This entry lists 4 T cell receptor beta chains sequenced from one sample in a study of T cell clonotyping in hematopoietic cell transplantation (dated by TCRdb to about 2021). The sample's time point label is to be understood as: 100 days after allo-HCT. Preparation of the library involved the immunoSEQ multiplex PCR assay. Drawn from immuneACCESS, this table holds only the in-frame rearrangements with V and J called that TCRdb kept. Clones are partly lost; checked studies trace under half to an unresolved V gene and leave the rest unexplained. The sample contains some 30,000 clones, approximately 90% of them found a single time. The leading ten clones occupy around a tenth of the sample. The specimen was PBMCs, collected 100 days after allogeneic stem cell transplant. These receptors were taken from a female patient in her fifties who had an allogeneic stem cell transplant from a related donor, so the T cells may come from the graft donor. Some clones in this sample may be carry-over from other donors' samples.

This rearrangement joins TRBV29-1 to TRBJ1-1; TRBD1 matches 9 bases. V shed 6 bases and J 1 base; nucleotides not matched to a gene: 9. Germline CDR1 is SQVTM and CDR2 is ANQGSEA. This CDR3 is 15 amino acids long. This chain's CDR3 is CSVDRTGVSNTEAFF. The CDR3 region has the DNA TGCAGCGTAGACAGGACAGGGGTGTCGAACACTGAAGCTTTCTTT.

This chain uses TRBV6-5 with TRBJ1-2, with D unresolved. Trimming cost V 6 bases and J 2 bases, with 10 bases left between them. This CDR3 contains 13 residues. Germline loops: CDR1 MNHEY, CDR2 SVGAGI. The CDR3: CASRRSKNYGYTF. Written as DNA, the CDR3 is TGTGCCAGCAGGAGGTCCAAAAACTATGGCTACACCTTC.

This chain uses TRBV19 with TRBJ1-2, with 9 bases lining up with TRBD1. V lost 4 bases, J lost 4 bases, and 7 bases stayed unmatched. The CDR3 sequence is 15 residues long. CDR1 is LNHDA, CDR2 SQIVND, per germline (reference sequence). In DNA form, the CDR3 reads TGTGCCAGTAGTAGCCGGGACAGGGTGGGCTATGGCTACACCTTC. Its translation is CASSSRDRVGYGYTF.

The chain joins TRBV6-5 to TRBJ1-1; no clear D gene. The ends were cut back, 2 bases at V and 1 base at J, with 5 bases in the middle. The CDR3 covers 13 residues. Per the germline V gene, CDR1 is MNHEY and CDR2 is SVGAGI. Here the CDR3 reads CASSYVENTEAFF. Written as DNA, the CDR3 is TGTGCCAGCAGTTACGTGGAGAACACTGAAGCTTTCTTT.